This TCR beta chain was found in a study of cytomegalovirus exposure and HLA in healthy donors. The PCR ran on 60 Vbeta and 13 Jbeta primers. TCRdb keeps only in-frame clones here, not all; method: immunoSEQ multiplex PCR. The sample shows about 170,000 clones, 70% to 80% of them seen only once. V dropped 6 bases and J dropped 13; count of bases not matched to a gene: 9. Germline CDR1 MNHNS, CDR2 SASEGT. This CDR3 has 13 amino acids. Notes on this clone: Other DNA sequences of this sample code for an identical CDR3.

The chain is built from TRBV6-1 and TRBJ1-6; 7 bases fit TRBD1. The sequenced sample was PBMCs. This sequence originates from a woman aged 45 to 65 in good health and CMV-seronegative. The CDR3 loop is CASRGTGETPLHF. For the CDR3, the DNA is TGTGCCAGCAGGGGAACAGGGGAAACCCCCCTCCACTTT.